The 29 T cell receptor beta chains presented below share a single source sample, sequenced in a study of siplizumab effects on memory and regulatory T cells. The method was immunoSEQ multiplex PCR; TCRdb's version includes in-frame clones alone and lacks a portion of them. The sample records more than 75,000 clones, more than 95% being singletons. Sequenced sample: naive CD4+ T cells sorted from blood. These TCRs come from a human donor in good health.

The chain couples TRBV7-9 to TRBJ1-1; 9 bases fit TRBD1. The trim removed 5 bases at V and 1 base at J, leaving 11 bases unmatched. Germline CDR1 SEHNR, CDR2 FQNEAQ (reference sequence). This CDR3 spans 17 amino acids. CDR3 region: CASSTRTGVKGNTEAFF. For the CDR3, the DNA is TGTGCCAGCAGCACGCGGACAGGGGTTAAGGGGAACACTGAAGCTTTCTTT.

This chain joins TRBV4-1 and TRBJ2-3, with 8 bases identical to TRBD2. The CDR3 consists of 20 residues. Germline V gene data show CDR1 as MGHRA and CDR2 as YSYEKL. Losses at the gene ends were 4 bases for V and 7 bases for J; bases not matched to a gene: 25. The CDR3 sequence is CASSLLGSSSRAGGPHTQYF. CDR3 nucleotides: TGCGCCAGCAGCCTTCTTGGATCGTCAAGTCGGGCGGGGGGCCCTCATACGCAGTATTTT.

This chain uses TRBV12-5 with TRBJ2-2, with 8 bases that match TRBD2. V was pared by 7 bases and J by 5 bases, with 12 bases of the junction left unmatched. Per germline, CDR1 LGHNT and CDR2 FRNRAP. The CDR3 length is 16 residues. CDR3 nucleotides: TGTGCTAGTGCCTTCACCGGGGGGGAAACGACCGGGGAGCTGTTTTTT. This gives the protein CASAFTGGETTGELFF.

The chain joins TRBV7-3 to TRBJ2-3; no definite D call. The V gene lost 5 bases and the J gene lost 7 bases, with 19 bases spanning the gap. CDR3 length: 15 residues. Germline CDR1 is SGHTA and CDR2 is FQGTGA. CDR3 amino acids: CASSRSKAPLHTQYF. The CDR3, as DNA: TGTGCCAGCAGCAGATCTAAGGCCCCCCTGCATACGCAGTATTTT.

Comments on this clone: The identical CDR3 is also encoded by other nucleotide sequences in the sample. This sequence joins TRBV18 and TRBJ1-2; the match to TRBD1 covers 7 bases. The CDR3 extends over 13 amino acids. The ends lost 3 bases at V and 2 bases at J; junction bases unmatched: 0. The germline gives CDR1 KGHSH, CDR2 LQKENI. The CDR3 spells CASSPDRNYGYTF. CDR3 DNA: TGTGCCAGCTCACCGGACAGGAACTATGGCTACACCTTC.

V and J are TRBV7-3 and TRBJ2-3, with D possibly TRBD2 on 7 matching bases. Germline V CDR1 and CDR2: SGHTA, FQGTGA. There are 16 residues in the CDR3. V was shortened by 5 bases and J by 2 bases, with 17 bases between the two germline ends. CDR3 DNA: TGTGCCAGCAGCCAGACAGGACTAGTGAACACAGATACGCAGTATTTT. Protein: CASSQTGLVNTDTQYF.

V and J are TRBV7-9 and TRBJ1-4, with TRBD1 as a possible D gene (6 bases). Germline CDR1 SEHNR, CDR2 FQNEAQ (reference sequence). CDR3 length: 15 residues. V was clipped by 5 bases and J by 4 bases, with 14 bases between them. DNA of the CDR3: TGTGCCAGCAGCACCCGGACAGCTAGTAATGAAAAACTGTTTTTT. The encoded protein is CASSTRTASNEKLFF.

This rearrangement joins TRBV19 to TRBJ1-1, with D hard to call. The CDR3 loop spans 12 amino acids. The V end lost 3 bases, the J end lost 1 base, and 3 bases lay between the germline ends. The germline V gene encodes CDR1 LNHDA and CDR2 SQIVND (reference sequence). In nucleotides, the CDR3 is TGTGCCAGTAGTATTTGGAACACTGAAGCTTTCTTT. It is translated as CASSIWNTEAFF.

This clone appeared once. This chain joins TRBV28 and TRBJ2-1; TRBD2 matches at 8 bases. This CDR3 is built from 14 residues. CDR1 MDHEN and CDR2 SYDVKM come from the germline V gene. Trimming took 2 bases from V and 9 from J; bases not matched to a gene: 6. The CDR3 protein is CASSLAAGGGEQFF. CDR3 nucleotide sequence: TGTGCCAGCAGTTTAGCGGCGGGGGGAGGTGAGCAGTTCTTC.

The V call is TRBV28, the J call TRBJ1-1, with TRBD1 as a possible D gene (6 bases). V lost 8 bases and J 1 base, leaving 23 bases between the germline ends. Per germline, CDR1 MDHEN and CDR2 SYDVKM. The CDR3 has 17 amino acids. DNA of the CDR3: TGTGCCAGCCGCGCCGGGGGGGCTCAGTATAAGAACACTGAAGCTTTCTTT. It is translated as CASRAGGAQYKNTEAFF. The full variable domain, in which reference TRBV28 and TRBJ1-1 provide the parts outside the CDR3, is DVKVTQSSRYLVKRTGEKVFLECVQDMDHENMFWYRQDPGLGLRLIYFSYDVKMKEKGDIPEGYSVSREKKERFSLILESASTNQTSMYLCASRAGGAQYKNTEAFFGQGTRLTVV.

The chain uses TRBV6-1 and TRBJ2-1; 9 positions agree with TRBD2. Germline CDR1 and CDR2: MNHNS and SASEGT. V lost 4 bases to trimming and J lost 7 bases; unmatched junction nucleotides: 8. CDR3 length: 15 amino acids. CDR3 bases: TGTGCCAGCAGTGCCTTGCGGGGGGGCTCGAATGAGCAGTTCTTC. This sequence encodes CASSALRGGSNEQFF.

The chain is built from TRBV12-5 and TRBJ1-5, with unresolved D. V lost 5 bases to trimming and J lost 0 bases, with 8 bases between them. The CDR3 runs 14 residues. The germline gives CDR1 LGHNT, CDR2 FRNRAP. The CDR3 bases are TGTGCTAGTGGTCCCGCTTATAGCAATCAGCCCCAGCATTTT. Translating it yields CASGPAYSNQPQHF.

The chain employs TRBV7-9 and TRBJ2-2; TRBD1 is a possible D gene (5 bases). V shed 7 bases and J shed 1 base, with 16 bases lying between them. Germline V lookup: CDR1 SEHNR, CDR2 FQNEAQ (reference sequence). The CDR3 is made up of 16 amino acids. The CDR3 DNA is TGTGCCAGCACCTACTTTTTGACAGAGAACACCGGGGAGCTGTTTTTT. Translated, it gives CASTYFLTENTGELFF.

The chain recombines TRBV7-9 with TRBJ2-1, with TRBD2 as a possible D gene (6 bases). From germline, CDR1 is SEHNR and CDR2 FQNEAQ (reference sequence). The CDR3 is made up of 14 amino acids. V dropped 6 bases and J dropped 5 bases, with 14 bases sitting between them. The DNA of the CDR3 is TGTGCCAGCAGTGTCAGCCCGGGGGACAATGAGCAGTTCTTC. This codes for CASSVSPGDNEQFF.

CDR3 loop: CASSLTGGTGGFNYGYTF. CDR3 sequence (DNA): TGTGCCAGCAGTTTGACAGGTGGGACAGGGGGTTTCAACTATGGCTACACCTTC. This chain connects TRBV27 to TRBJ1-2, with TRBD1 identical over 11 bases. The CDR3 consists of 18 residues. Germline assignment: CDR1 MNHEY and CDR2 SMNVEV (reference sequence). V dropped 3 bases and J dropped 2; count of bases not matched to a gene: 11.

The chain carries TRBV29-1 and TRBJ2-3; 9 bases line up with TRBD2. This CDR3 is 11 amino acids long. Germline CDR1 is SQVTM and CDR2 is ANQGSEA. The CDR3 DNA reads as TGCAGTAGCGGGGGCCCAGATACGCAGTATTTT. Its protein product is CSSGGPDTQYF.

The chain recombines TRBV7-2 with TRBJ2-7; TRBD1 aligns across 11 bases. J lost 5 bases, V lost 3 bases, and 9 bases had no gene match. The germline V gene encodes CDR1 SGHTA and CDR2 FQGNSA. The CDR3 has 16 residues. CDR3 loop: CASSFRAGTGGDEQYF. CDR3 nucleotides: TGTGCCAGCAGCTTTAGGGCCGGGACAGGGGGAGACGAGCAGTACTTC.

The chain couples TRBV5-4 to TRBJ2-1, with 10 bases aligning to TRBD1. This CDR3 comprises 17 residues. Trimming removed 0 bases from V and 3 bases from J; junction bases left unmatched: 6. CDR1 is SGHNT and CDR2 is YYREEE in the germline V gene (reference sequence). The CDR3 region has the DNA TGTGCCAGCAGCTTGGCCTCCGGGACAGGGGACTACAATGAGCAGTTCTTC. It is translated as CASSLASGTGDYNEQFF.

The gene calls are TRBV19 and TRBJ1-5, with 7 bases matching TRBD1. This CDR3 spans 16 amino acids. Germline V lookup: CDR1 LNHDA, CDR2 SQIVND (reference sequence). The ends lost 3 bases at V and 4 bases at J; junction bases unmatched: 9. In nucleotides, the CDR3 is TGTGCCAGTAGTATGAGGACAGGTACTCCTAATCAGCCCCAGCATTTT. Its translation: CASSMRTGTPNQPQHF. The complete variable domain, with remaining parts taken from reference TRBV19 and TRBJ1-5, reads DGGITQSPKYLFRKEGQNVTLSCEQNLNHDAMYWYRQDPGQGLRLIYYSQIVNDFQKGDIAEGYSVSREKKESFPLTVTSAQKNPTAFYLCASSMRTGTPNQPQHFGDGTRLSIL.

V and J are TRBV2 and TRBJ1-2; 9 nucleotides line up with TRBD1. V was pared by 2 bases and J by 0 bases, with 1 base of the junction left unmatched. Germline assignment: CDR1 SNHLY and CDR2 FYNNEI. The CDR3 runs to 15 residues. The CDR3, as DNA: TGTGCCAGCAGTGAACGACAGGGGGCTAACTATGGCTACACCTTC. Amino acid sequence: CASSERQGANYGYTF.

CDR3 loop: CASSFGLPKNIQYF. For the CDR3, the DNA is TGTGCCAGCAGCTTCGGACTTCCCAAAAACATTCAGTACTTC. This sequence joins TRBV7-2 and TRBJ2-4; D is possibly TRBD2 (5 bases). The V gene's germline CDR1 is SGHTA and CDR2 FQGNSA. Trimming cost V 3 bases and J 2 bases, with 8 bases left between them. The length of the CDR3 is 14 residues.

The gene calls are TRBV5-1 and TRBJ2-3, with D perhaps TRBD1 or TRBD2 (5 bases each). Germline values: CDR1 SGHRS, CDR2 YFSETQ. V was trimmed by 2 bases and J by 0 bases, leaving 19 bases between them. The length of the CDR3 is 18 residues. CDR3 sequence (DNA): TGCGCCAGCAGCTTTCCAAGACTGGGACGTCTCAGCACAGATACGCAGTATTTT. It specifies CASSFPRLGRLSTDTQYF.

The J gene is TRBJ2-1, the V gene TRBV6-1, with 9 bases that match TRBD2. CDR3 size: 16 residues. V lost 1 base to trimming and J lost 6 bases; unmatched junction nucleotides: 7. From germline, CDR1 is MNHNS and CDR2 SASEGT. The CDR3 coding sequence is TGTGCCAGCAGTGAAGGGACTAGCGTCATAGTCAATGAGCAGTTCTTC. Translating it yields CASSEGTSVIVNEQFF.

The V gene is TRBV5-6, the J gene TRBJ2-6; a possible D gene is TRBD1 (5 bases). The CDR3 contains 16 residues. Trimming pared 4 bases from V and 0 bases from J, leaving 11 bases between. The germline V gene encodes CDR1 SGHDT and CDR2 YYEEEE. The CDR3: CASSRQGISGANVLTF. The DNA for the CDR3 is TGTGCCAGCAGCCGGCAGGGTATCTCTGGGGCCAACGTCCTGACTTTC.

V and J are TRBV19 and TRBJ1-2; perhaps TRBD1 as D (6 bases). Germline CDR1 is LNHDA and CDR2 is SQIVND (reference sequence). With 6 bases removed from V and 4 bases from J, the gap between germline ends came to 18 bases. This CDR3 spans 15 amino acids. The CDR3 DNA reads TGTGCCAGTAGCCCACCCCCGGGGGGCTCCTATGGCTACACCTTC. Its translation: CASSPPPGGSYGYTF.

Only a few counts were recorded for this clone. The chain recombines TRBV19 with TRBJ1-5; perhaps TRBD1 as D (5 bases). Germline V gene sequence: CDR1 LNHDA, CDR2 SQIVND (reference sequence). The CDR3 contains 15 residues. V lost 3 bases and J lost 4, with 13 bases in between. DNA of the CDR3: TGTGCCAGTAGTATCGCGCCAGGGCCAAATCAGCCCCAGCATTTT. The encoded protein is CASSIAPGPNQPQHF. Variable domain in full (rest from reference TRBV19 and TRBJ1-5): DGGITQSPKYLFRKEGQNVTLSCEQNLNHDAMYWYRQDPGQGLRLIYYSQIVNDFQKGDIAEGYSVSREKKESFPLTVTSAQKNPTAFYLCASSIAPGPNQPQHFGDGTRLSIL.

The J gene is TRBJ2-5, the V gene TRBV7-3; 11 bases are shared with TRBD2. The CDR3 covers 16 residues. Trimming removed 2 bases from V and 1 base from J; junction bases left unmatched: 3. Germline lookup yields CDR1 SGHTA and CDR2 FQGTGA. The CDR3 DNA follows: TGTGCCAGCAGCTTATCCGGGACTAGCGGCCAAGAGACCCAGTACTTC. Amino acids: CASSLSGTSGQETQYF.

This chain links TRBV18 with TRBJ1-3; D uncertain. CDR1 is KGHSH, CDR2 LQKENI, per germline. The CDR3 sequence is 17 residues long. The germline V and J ends were trimmed by 2 bases and 0 bases, with 14 bases remaining between them. DNA for the CDR3: TGTGCCAGCTCACCAGTGGATAGCCCCTTCTCTGGAAACACCATATATTTT. Translating gives CASSPVDSPFSGNTIYF. Full variable domain (outside the CDR3, taken from reference TRBV18 and TRBJ1-3): NAGVMQNPRHLVRRRGQEARLRCSPMKGHSHVYWYRQLPEEGLKFMVYLQKENIIDESGMPKERFSAEFPKEGPSILRIQQVVRGDSAAYFCASSPVDSPFSGNTIYFGEGSWLTVV.

This rearrangement joins TRBV11-2 to TRBJ1-2; possibly TRBD1 for D (6 bases). This CDR3 spans 14 amino acids. Trimming took 1 base from V and 3 from J, leaving 9 bases between them. Per germline, CDR1 SGHAT and CDR2 FQNNGV. CDR3 nucleotide sequence: TGTGCCAGCAGCTTAGTCAGGACAGACTATGGCTACACCTTC. Its translation: CASSLVRTDYGYTF.